This TCR beta chain stems from a study of follicular helper T cells after annual influenza vaccination. Specified time point: 2014-2015 season, pre-vaccination. Study results and limitations: ICOS+CD38+ cTfh clonality change tracked circulating plasmablast frequency change. Yearly vaccinations repeatedly recalled conserved clonotypes in ICOS+CD38+ cTfh.

To note about this clone: Its target is unknown.

Deletions cut 1 base from V and 6 bases from J, with 7 bases between. The CDR3 runs 13 residues. From germline, CDR1 is SGHNT and CDR2 YENEEA. Survey level resolution was used for TCRB sequencing. Measured with immunoSEQ multiplex PCR; TCRdb has only the in-frame clones, and not every one. Of some 30,000 clones in the sample, roughly 80% were seen once. The receptor's source is an adult who received the influenza vaccine. This specimen was CXCR5+ CD38- circulating T follicular helper cells from blood, taken on the day of influenza vaccination. Subset in this sample: circulating Tfh, non-naive CD4+CXCR5+PD-1+ (ICOS+CD38+ or ICOS-CD38-). This chain links TRBV11-3 with TRBJ2-1; weak D call: TRBD1 (5 bases). CDR3 loop: CASSLVQGNEQFF. The CDR3 region has the DNA TGTGCCAGCAGCTTAGTTCAGGGCAATGAGCAGTTCTTC.